Presented here are 13 T cell receptor beta chains from one specimen sequenced in a study of T-cell reconstitution after alpha-beta-depleted transplantation in children. Researchers prepared the TCRbeta library using unique molecular identifiers, the study reports. Each CDR3 protein gets one entry after TCRdb re-called the PCR reads with MiXCR. The sample lists roughly 220,000 distinct CDR3 sequences, around 11% seen once, with about 2.6% in the top ten. The input for sequencing was PBMCs from the stem cell graft donor, taken from the stem cell graft. All receptors come from a human donor who donated a stem cell graft to a child with acute lymphoblastic leukemia.

This clonotype was counted many times. The gene calls are TRBV28 and TRBJ2-3, with 9 nucleotides matching TRBD1. The CDR3 totals 15 residues. CDR1 MDHEN and CDR2 SYDVKM come from the germline V gene. V dropped 6 bases and J dropped 3; count of bases not matched to a gene: 7. The CDR3 region has the DNA TGTGCCAGCAGATATGGACAGGGGAGAACAGATACGCAGTATTTT. It specifies CASRYGQGRTDTQYF.

In its sample, this clonotype was seen many times. The chain couples TRBV4-2 to TRBJ2-3; 8 bases agree with TRBD2. The CDR3 is 16 residues long. CDR1 is LGHNA, CDR2 YNFKEQ, per germline. V was clipped by 0 bases and J by 6 bases; unmatched bases: 8. The CDR3 DNA reads as TGTGCCAGCAGCCAAGATCTTGGCGGGAGGAGGGATACGCAGTATTTT. It codes for CASSQDLGGRRDTQYF.

At least ten counts were recorded for this clonotype. The chain couples TRBV5-1 to TRBJ2-1, with 8 bases lining up with TRBD2. V trimming: 2 bases; J trimming: 2 bases; junction bases outside the gene matches: 3. Looked up from germline, CDR1 is SGHRS and CDR2 is YFSETQ. This CDR3 is built from 15 residues. The chain's CDR3 is CASSLAGEPYNEQFF. Written as DNA, the CDR3 is TGCGCCAGCAGCTTAGCGGGGGAACCCTACAATGAGCAGTTCTTC.

Turning to this clonotype: A much larger clone lies a single base off, so this may be a read error. The chain couples TRBV10-3 to TRBJ1-3; D gene ambiguous. Trimming shortened V by 10 bases and J by 0 bases, and 16 bases separated the two germline ends. CDR3 length: 15 amino acids. Germline V gene sequence: CDR1 ENHRY, CDR2 SYGVKD. CDR3 residues: CANKAVTNSGNTIYF. The CDR3, as DNA: TGTGCCAATAAAGCCGTAACAAACTCTGGAAACACCATATATTTT.

This clonotype has a count of ten or more. This chain uses TRBV7-8 with TRBJ2-7; TRBD2 matches 8 bases. The CDR3 has 15 amino acids. Germline-derived CDR1 and CDR2 are SGHVS and FQNEAQ. The ends lost 5 bases at V and 2 bases at J; junction bases unmatched: 8. CDR3 residues: CASSSGGGRPYEQYF. The CDR3 DNA follows: TGTGCCAGCAGCAGCGGCGGGGGGCGTCCCTACGAGCAGTACTTC.

This clonotype was seen many times. This chain links TRBV29-1 with TRBJ2-3; no firm D call. The V and J ends lost 4 bases and 4 bases respectively, with 0 bases between them. CDR1 is SQVTM, CDR2 ANQGSEA, per germline. CDR3 length equals 9 residues. In DNA form, the CDR3 reads TGCAGCGTTGCAGATACGCAGTATTTT. It encodes CSVADTQYF.

This clonotype was found many times. J is TRBJ2-3 and V is TRBV29-1; perhaps TRBD2 as D (7 bases). This CDR3 has 12 amino acids. Germline CDR1 and CDR2: SQVTM and ANQGSEA. V lost 8 bases and J 6 bases, leaving 15 bases between the germline ends. DNA of the CDR3: TGCAGCAAGGGGGGGCCTGGGGATACGCAGTATTTT. Residues: CSKGGPGDTQYF.

About this clonotype: One base away lies a much larger clone, so this may be a sequencing read error. V gene TRBV12-3 or TRBV12-4 combines with J gene TRBJ2-5; 7 bases match TRBD1. After removal of 6 bases from V and 4 bases from J, the junction contained 11 bases not matched to a gene. The length of the CDR3 is 15 residues. The DNA of the CDR3 is TGTGCCAGCAGCCCGCTACAGGGGCCCCCAGAGACCCAGTACTTC. Its translation is CASSPLQGPPETQYF.

The chain combines TRBV4-3 with TRBJ2-1; the D gene is possibly TRBD2 (6 bases). This CDR3 has 17 amino acids. CDR1 LGHNA and CDR2 YSLEER come from the germline V gene. Between the trimmed V and J ends, which lost 1 base and 7 bases, there was a span of 20 bases. Written as DNA, the CDR3 is TGCGCCAGCAGCCAAGTCCCTCAGCCGGGAGTTGGGAATGAGCAGTTCTTC. Translating gives CASSQVPQPGVGNEQFF.

There are a few counts of this clonotype. The chain combines TRBV6-5 with TRBJ1-5; D is possibly TRBD1 (5 bases). V was clipped by 0 bases and J by 0 bases, with 15 bases between them. The CDR3 is 18 residues long. The germline CDR1 and CDR2 sequences are MNHEY and SVGAGI. This CDR3 is CASSYSGREFYSNQPQHF. The CDR3 DNA is TGTGCCAGCAGTTACTCTGGCAGGGAATTTTATAGCAATCAGCCCCAGCATTTT.

In this sample, this clonotype turned up many times. This chain links TRBV4-2 with TRBJ2-5; 9 bases line up with TRBD2. CDR1 and CDR2 from the germline V gene are LGHNA and YNFKEQ. The CDR3 covers 16 residues. V was pared by 1 base and J by 5 bases, with 8 bases of the junction left unmatched. The CDR3 here is CASSQVVAGGRETQYF. DNA for the CDR3: TGTGCCAGCAGCCAAGTTGTGGCGGGGGGGCGTGAGACCCAGTACTTC.

This clonotype showed up many times. The CDR3 DNA sequence: TGTGCCAGCAGTTTTTTGACAGGGGTAGGCGAGCAGTACTTC. It encodes CASSFLTGVGEQYF. V gene TRBV6-5 combines with J gene TRBJ2-7; 8 bases fit TRBD1. In germline, CDR1 is MNHEY, CDR2 SVGAGI. This CDR3 has 14 amino acids. V lost 4 bases to trimming and J lost 6 bases; unmatched junction nucleotides: 8.

This clonotype was detected ten times or more. The J gene is TRBJ2-2, the V gene TRBV5-5; D perhaps matches TRBD1 (6 bases). The V end lost 2 bases, the J end lost 6 bases, and 14 bases lay between the germline ends. CDR1 is SGHKS, CDR2 YYEKEE, per germline (reference sequence). CDR3 length: 15 amino acids. CDR3 in DNA: TGTGCCAGCAGCTTCAGTCAGGGGCGAGCCGGGGAGCTGTTTTTT. This gives the protein CASSFSQGRAGELFF.